This TCR beta chain was documented in a study of T-cell reconstitution after alpha-beta-depleted transplantation in children. During its preparation, the TCRbeta library received unique molecular identifiers. TCRdb fed the PCR reads into MiXCR, producing one record per CDR3 protein. There are nearly 550,000 distinct CDR3 sequences in the sample; about 16% occur only once, and 2.5% to 4% lies in the top ten. Germline V CDR1 and CDR2: MNHEY, SMNVEV (reference sequence). The CDR3 runs to 14 residues. V was pared by 7 bases and J by 3 bases, with 15 bases between. This chain connects TRBV27 to TRBJ1-1; a weak D match, TRBD1 (5 bases). The specimen was PBMCs from the stem cell graft donor, collected from the stem cell graft. The sequence derives from a human donor who donated a stem cell graft to a child with acute lymphoblastic leukemia. CDR3 sequence (DNA): TGTGCCAGCATCATTCAGGGAGGGGACACTGAAGCTTTCTTT. Encoded protein: CASIIQGGDTEAFF.